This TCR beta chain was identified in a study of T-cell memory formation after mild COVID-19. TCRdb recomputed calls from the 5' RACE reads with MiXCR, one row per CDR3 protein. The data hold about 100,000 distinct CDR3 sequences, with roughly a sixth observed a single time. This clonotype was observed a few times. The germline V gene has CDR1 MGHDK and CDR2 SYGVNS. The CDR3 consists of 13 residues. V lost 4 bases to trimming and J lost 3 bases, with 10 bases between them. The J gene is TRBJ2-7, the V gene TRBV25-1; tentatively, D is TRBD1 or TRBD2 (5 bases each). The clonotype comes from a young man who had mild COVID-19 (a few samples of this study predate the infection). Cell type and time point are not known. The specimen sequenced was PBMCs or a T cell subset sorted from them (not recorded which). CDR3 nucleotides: TGTGCCAGCAGTGGGGGGAATCTCTACGAGCAGTACTTC. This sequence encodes CASSGGNLYEQYF.